Shown below are 21 T cell receptor beta chains from a single sample sequenced in a study of T cells in Graves' hyperthyroidism and ophthalmopathy. Amplification of TCR beta CDR3 regions used RNA as the template. Carried out on the TCR CDR3, a first-round RT-PCR used the HTBI primer set. TCRdb redid the calling of the multiplex PCR reads with MiXCR, one entry per CDR3 protein. The sample includes about 400,000 distinct CDR3 sequences, under 15% of them seen just once. Sequenced input: blood. These receptor sequences come from a woman aged 25 to 45 with Graves' hyperthyroidism.

Many counts were recorded for this clonotype. V usage is TRBV27 and J usage is TRBJ1-1; TRBD1 is a possible D gene (6 bases). Germline values: CDR1 MNHEY, CDR2 SMNVEV (reference sequence). The CDR3 covers 17 residues. Trimming took off 1 base at V and 1 base at J, with 16 bases between the two ends. The CDR3 protein is CASSLFASGTKNTEAFF. CDR3 in DNA: TGTGCCAGCAGTTTATTCGCATCCGGGACAAAGAACACTGAAGCTTTCTTT.

This clonotype was seen many times. The J gene is TRBJ2-5, the V gene TRBV25-1, with 11 positions matching TRBD1. The CDR3 runs 14 residues. CDR1 and CDR2 (germline): MGHDK, SYGVNS. V dropped 6 bases and J dropped 3; count of bases not matched to a gene: 3. The DNA of the CDR3 is TGTGCCAGCAGCGGACAGGGGGCGAAAGAGACCCAGTACTTC. This gives the protein CASSGQGAKETQYF.

V gene TRBV29-1 combines with J gene TRBJ1-1; no clear D gene. The germline V and J ends were trimmed by 6 bases and 4 bases, with 18 bases remaining between them. The germline CDR1 and CDR2 sequences are SQVTM and ANQGSEA. The CDR3 has 14 amino acids. This chain's CDR3 is CSVSSRLSSTEAFF. CDR3 bases: TGCAGCGTGTCCTCGAGGTTAAGTAGCACTGAAGCTTTCTTT.

This clonotype turned up a few times. The chain has TRBV7-6 and TRBJ1-3; 10 bases line up with TRBD1. There are 18 residues in the CDR3. CDR1 SGHVS and CDR2 FNYEAQ come from the germline V gene. The V and J ends lost 1 base and 0 bases, in that order; junction bases with no gene match: 6. The CDR3 is CASSLGDRGRFSGNTIYF. The CDR3 DNA reads TGTGCCAGCAGCTTAGGAGACAGGGGGCGATTCTCTGGAAACACCATATATTTT.

The chain is built from TRBV6-6 and TRBJ2-2; the D is unclear. The CDR3 sequence is 14 residues long. The V end lost 0 bases, the J end lost 5 bases, and 7 bases lay between the germline ends. The germline gives CDR1 MNHNY, CDR2 SVGAGI (reference sequence). Written as DNA, the CDR3 is TGTGCCAGCAGTTACTCCCTGGGGACCGGGGAGCTGTTTTTT. It translates to CASSYSLGTGELFF.

This clonotype has a count of ten or more. CDR3 protein: CASSYDWGTEAFF. The CDR3 nucleotides are TGCGCCAGCAGTTATGATTGGGGCACTGAAGCTTTCTTT. This chain uses TRBV5-1 with TRBJ1-1; D remains unclear. CDR1 SGHRS and CDR2 YFSETQ come from the germline V gene. Trimming stripped 5 bases from V and 4 bases from J, with 12 bases between. This CDR3 is built from 13 residues. The full variable domain, completed using reference TRBV5-1 and TRBJ1-1, is KAGVTQTPRYLIKTRGQQVTLSCSPISGHRSVSWYQQTPGQGLQFLFEYFSETQRNKGNFPGRFSGRQFSNSRSEMNVSTLELGDSALYLCASSYDWGTEAFFGQGTRLTVV.

A note on this clonotype: A single base separates this from a much larger clone, so it may be a read error. The J gene is TRBJ2-1, the V gene TRBV6-2 or TRBV6-3, with a weak D call TRBD1 (6 bases). Per the germline V gene, CDR1 is MNHEY and CDR2 is SVGEGT. This CDR3 is built from 14 residues. The CDR3 coding sequence is TGTGCCAGCAGTTACAGGGCAGGGGCCAATGGGCAGTTCTTC. Protein: CASSYRAGANGQFF.

This clonotype was picked up a small number of times. The gene calls are TRBV3-1 and TRBJ1-2; 7 bases agree with TRBD1. Germline lookup yields CDR1 LGHDT and CDR2 YNNKEL (reference sequence). This CDR3 comprises 14 residues. Trimming took 2 bases from V and 8 from J; bases not matched to a gene: 8. CDR3 amino acids: CASSQPTTGSGYTF. In DNA form, the CDR3 reads TGTGCCAGCAGCCAACCTACGACAGGGTCGGGCTACACCTTC.

This clonotype was counted many times. The chain uses TRBV12-3 or TRBV12-4 and TRBJ2-5, with a weak D call TRBD1 (6 bases). CDR3 size: 14 residues. Trimming stripped 5 bases from V and 5 bases from J, with 15 bases between. CDR3 nucleotides: TGTGCCAGCAGTGTTAGTACAGGGACGGAGACCCAGTACTTC. Amino acids: CASSVSTGTETQYF.

This clonotype was picked up a small number of times. The chain has TRBV13 and TRBJ1-1; D is unclear. CDR1 is PRHDT and CDR2 is FYEKMQ in the germline V gene (reference sequence). Deletions cut 4 bases from V and 1 base from J, with 16 bases between. This CDR3 region has 16 residues. CDR3 nucleotide sequence: TGTGCCAGCAGCTCCGGATTGGGTAACTGGAACACTGAAGCTTTCTTT. This encodes CASSSGLGNWNTEAFF.

With respect to this clonotype: A read error may produce the germline difference seen at one junction end. The gene calls are TRBV9 and TRBJ2-1, with 7 bases aligning to TRBD1. This CDR3 contains 15 residues. CDR1 is SGDLS, CDR2 YYNGEE, per germline. The CDR3 coding sequence is TGTGTCAGCAGCGAATCCGGGACAGTCTACAATGAGCAGTTCTTC. Residues: CVSSESGTVYNEQFF.

This clonotype was counted a few times. The chain uses TRBV24-1 and TRBJ2-5, with unresolved D. Trimming cost V 2 bases and J 0 bases, with 9 bases left between them. The CDR3 has 15 residues. Germline assignment: CDR1 KGHDR and CDR2 SFDVKD. The CDR3 region is CATSDSLTYQETQYF. Here the CDR3 DNA reads TGTGCCACCAGTGATTCTCTGACGTACCAAGAGACCCAGTACTTC.

This clonotype was detected a few times. The chain carries TRBV20-1 and TRBJ1-5, with 7 bases identical to TRBD1. Germline V gives CDR1 DFQATT, CDR2 SNEGSKA (reference sequence). V trimming: 0 bases; J trimming: 1 base; junction bases outside the gene matches: 12. The CDR3 contains 18 residues. The CDR3 is CSARDIQTGAVSNQPQHF. CDR3 coding DNA: TGCAGTGCTAGAGACATCCAAACAGGGGCCGTGAGCAATCAGCCCCAGCATTTT.

This clonotype was recorded many times. The chain has TRBV30 and TRBJ2-1, with TRBD1 matching 7 bases. Germline V CDR1 and CDR2: GTSNPN, SVGIG (reference sequence). J was trimmed by 2 bases and V by 5 bases; bases with no gene match: 6. The CDR3 has 14 residues. The CDR3 region is CAWHRGPTYNEQFF. For the CDR3, the DNA is TGTGCCTGGCATAGGGGGCCCACCTACAATGAGCAGTTCTTC.

This clonotype was recorded a few times. The gene calls are TRBV19 and TRBJ2-2; 12 bases match TRBD2. V shed 6 bases and J 5 bases; nucleotides not matched to a gene: 13. The CDR3 extends over 18 amino acids. In germline, CDR1 is LNHDA, CDR2 SQIVND (reference sequence). The CDR3 DNA is TGTGCCAGTAGACCGACCCTAGCGGGAGGGCCTAAGACCGGGGAGCTGTTTTTT. Its translation: CASRPTLAGGPKTGELFF. The variable domain in full, completed from reference TRBV19 and TRBJ2-2, reads DGGITQSPKYLFRKEGQNVTLSCEQNLNHDAMYWYRQDPGQGLRLIYYSQIVNDFQKGDIAEGYSVSREKKESFPLTVTSAQKNPTAFYLCASRPTLAGGPKTGELFFGEGSRLTVL.

This sequence joins TRBV20-1 and TRBJ2-1; the match to TRBD2 covers 14 bases. The germline V gene has CDR1 DFQATT and CDR2 SNEGSKA (reference sequence). The V and J ends lost 3 bases and 2 bases, in that order; junction bases with no gene match: 3. The CDR3 sequence is 16 residues long. The CDR3 nucleotides are TGCAGTGCTAGGGGGACTAGCGGGAGAACCTACAATGAGCAGTTCTTC. It is translated as CSARGTSGRTYNEQFF.

This clonotype was seen more than once but under ten times. This chain uses TRBV19 with TRBJ1-1, with 8 bases lining up with TRBD1. V was clipped by 7 bases and J by 8 bases; unmatched bases: 9. Looked up from germline, CDR1 is LNHDA and CDR2 is SQIVND (reference sequence). The CDR3 sequence is 13 residues long. The CDR3 is CASTRQGLGEAFF. For the CDR3, the DNA is TGTGCCAGTACCCGACAGGGGCTGGGCGAAGCTTTCTTT.

This clonotype has at least ten counts. V gene TRBV6-1 combines with J gene TRBJ2-7; no clear D. The CDR3 runs 14 residues. Trimming left V 0 bases short and J 4 bases short, with 10 bases between. CDR1 is MNHNS and CDR2 is SASEGT in the germline V gene. In DNA, the CDR3 is TGTGCCAGCAGTGAAGCAGTGACTGGGTACGAGCAGTACTTC. Amino acids: CASSEAVTGYEQYF.

This clonotype was picked up a small number of times. This sequence joins TRBV12-3 or TRBV12-4 and TRBJ2-1; tentative D call: TRBD2 (5 bases). The CDR3 totals 15 residues. V was cut by 8 bases and J by 6 bases, with 20 bases left in between. This chain's CDR3 is CASGNGGTTINEQFF. Here the CDR3 DNA reads TGTGCCAGCGGAAATGGAGGTACTACAATCAATGAGCAGTTCTTC.

Only a few counts were recorded for this clonotype. V and J are TRBV6-1 and TRBJ2-7; TRBD2 matches at 8 bases. The CDR3 spans 15 residues. Germline CDR1 and CDR2: MNHNS and SASEGT. V was pared by 2 bases and J by 4 bases, with 7 bases of the junction left unmatched. The CDR3 sequence: CASSELLAEDYEQYF. For the CDR3, the DNA is TGTGCCAGCAGTGAATTACTAGCGGAGGATTACGAGCAGTACTTC.

This clonotype was counted ten times or more. The chain combines TRBV5-1 with TRBJ1-1; D not resolved. Trimming left V 4 bases short and J 3 bases short, with 10 bases between. The CDR3 runs 13 residues. CDR1 and CDR2 from the germline V gene are SGHRS and YFSETQ. The CDR3 DNA follows: TGCGCCAGCAGCCCTCTAAGCGACACTGAAGCTTTCTTT. Translating gives CASSPLSDTEAFF.